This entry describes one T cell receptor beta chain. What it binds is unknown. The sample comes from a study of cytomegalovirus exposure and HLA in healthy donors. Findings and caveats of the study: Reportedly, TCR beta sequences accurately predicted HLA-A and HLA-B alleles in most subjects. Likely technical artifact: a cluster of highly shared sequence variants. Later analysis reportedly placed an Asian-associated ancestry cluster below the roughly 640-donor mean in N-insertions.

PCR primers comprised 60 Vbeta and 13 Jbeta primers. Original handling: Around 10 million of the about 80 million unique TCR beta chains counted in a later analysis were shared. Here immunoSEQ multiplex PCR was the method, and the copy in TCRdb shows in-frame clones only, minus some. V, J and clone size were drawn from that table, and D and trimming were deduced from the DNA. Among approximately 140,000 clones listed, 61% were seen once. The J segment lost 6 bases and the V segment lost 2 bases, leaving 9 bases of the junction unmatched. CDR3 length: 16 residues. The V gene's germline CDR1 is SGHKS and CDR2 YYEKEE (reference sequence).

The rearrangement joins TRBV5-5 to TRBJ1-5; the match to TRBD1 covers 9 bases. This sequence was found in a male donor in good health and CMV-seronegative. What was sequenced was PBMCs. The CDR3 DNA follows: TGTGCCAGCAGCTTAAACGCCGGGACAGGGATTCAGCCCCAGCATTTT. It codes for CASSLNAGTGIQPQHF.